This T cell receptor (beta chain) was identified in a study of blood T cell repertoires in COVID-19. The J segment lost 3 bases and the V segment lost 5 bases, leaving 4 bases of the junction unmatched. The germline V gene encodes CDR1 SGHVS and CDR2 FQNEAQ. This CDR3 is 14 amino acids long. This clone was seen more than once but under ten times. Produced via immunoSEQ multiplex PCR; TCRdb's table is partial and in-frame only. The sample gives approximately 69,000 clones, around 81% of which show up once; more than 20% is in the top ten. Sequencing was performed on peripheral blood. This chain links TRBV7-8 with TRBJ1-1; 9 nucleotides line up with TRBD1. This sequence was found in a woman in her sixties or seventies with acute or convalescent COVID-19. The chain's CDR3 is CASSTGQGYTEAFF. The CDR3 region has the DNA TGTGCCAGCAGCACCGGACAGGGGTACACTGAAGCTTTCTTT.